These 23 T cell receptor beta chains originate from one sample sequenced in a study of blood T cell repertoires in COVID-19. Profiled with immunoSEQ multiplex PCR; TCRdb holds only in-frame clones, not every one. This table has around 250,000 clones, roughly nine tenths appearing once. Material: PBMCs or T cells enriched from blood (not recorded which). Receptors originate from a human donor in a cohort exposed to, infected with or recovered from COVID-19 (not recorded which). The donor label of this sample is uncertain.

V and J are TRBV5-1 and TRBJ1-2; possibly TRBD1 for D (6 bases). The CDR3 runs 15 residues. Trimming took off 4 bases at V and 2 bases at J, with 15 bases between the two ends. Germline CDR1 is SGHRS and CDR2 is YFSETQ. CDR3 region: CASSPSTQGNYGYTF. CDR3 bases: TGCGCCAGCAGCCCGTCAACACAGGGCAACTATGGCTACACCTTC. Looking up the rest from reference TRBV5-1 and TRBJ1-2 gives the full variable domain: KAGVTQTPRYLIKTRGQQVTLSCSPISGHRSVSWYQQTPGQGLQFLFEYFSETQRNKGNFPGRFSGRQFSNSRSEMNVSTLELGDSALYLCASSPSTQGNYGYTFGSGTRLTVV.

This chain uses TRBV12-3 or TRBV12-4 with TRBJ2-1; 10 nucleotides align to TRBD2. The CDR3 is 13 amino acids. Trimming at V came to 5 bases and at J to 8 bases, leaving 3 bases not matched to a gene. CDR3 in amino acids: CASSSGGAYEQFF. DNA for the CDR3: TGTGCCAGCAGTAGCGGGGGGGCCTATGAGCAGTTCTTC.

The chain has TRBV7-2 and TRBJ1-1, with TRBD1 matching 7 bases. Per the germline V gene, CDR1 is SGHTA and CDR2 is FQGNSA. The CDR3 is made up of 16 amino acids. Unmatched junction bases numbered 9, after V lost 5 bases and J lost 0 bases. The CDR3 sequence is CASSHPRGQMNTEAFF. The CDR3 DNA sequence: TGTGCCAGCAGCCACCCCCGGGGACAGATGAACACTGAAGCTTTCTTT. The full variable domain, completed using reference TRBV7-2 and TRBJ1-1, is GAGVSQSPSNKVTEKGKDVELRCDPISGHTALYWYRQSLGQGLEFLIYFQGNSAPDKSGLPSDRFSAERTGGSVSTLTIQRTQQEDSAVYLCASSHPRGQMNTEAFFGQGTRLTVV.

This rearrangement joins TRBV7-6 to TRBJ2-3, with a tentative D call TRBD2 (7 bases). V was cut by 3 bases and J by 5 bases, with 18 bases left in between. The CDR3 runs to 16 residues. Germline CDR1 and CDR2: SGHVS and FNYEAQ. The CDR3 is CASSLEGAGAEDTQYF. In DNA, the CDR3 is TGTGCCAGCAGCTTGGAGGGCGCGGGGGCAGAAGATACGCAGTATTTT.

The J gene is TRBJ1-2, the V gene TRBV27; TRBD1 matches 7 bases. V gave up 7 bases and J gave up 8 bases; unmatched junction bases: 10. The CDR3 consists of 13 residues. Per the germline V gene, CDR1 is MNHEY and CDR2 is SMNVEV (reference sequence). CDR3 protein: CASNTGRGEGYTF. CDR3 DNA: TGTGCCAGCAACACGGGCAGGGGGGAAGGCTACACCTTC.

The chain joins TRBV6-5 to TRBJ2-4; D remains unclear. There are 14 residues in the CDR3. Germline V gene lookup returns CDR1 MNHEY and CDR2 SVGAGI. V was shortened by 0 bases and J by 5 bases, with 8 bases between the two germline ends. The CDR3 nucleotides read TGTGCCAGCAGTTACTCCCAGGTCCAAAACATTCAGTACTTC. This sequence encodes CASSYSQVQNIQYF.

The genes are TRBV7-9 and TRBJ1-1; 8 positions agree with TRBD1. J was trimmed by 6 bases and V by 0 bases; bases with no gene match: 3. Germline V gene sequence: CDR1 SEHNR, CDR2 FQNEAQ (reference sequence). CDR3 length: 14 residues. This CDR3 reads CASSLARGQAEAFF. The CDR3, as DNA: TGTGCCAGCAGCTTAGCCAGGGGGCAGGCTGAAGCTTTCTTT.

V is TRBV7-8 and J is TRBJ2-7, with D possibly TRBD2 on 6 matching bases. V shed 2 bases and J shed 5 bases, with 7 bases lying between them. The CDR3 spans 12 residues. Per germline, CDR1 SGHVS and CDR2 FQNEAQ. The CDR3 here is CASSLSGDEQYF. CDR3 nucleotides: TGTGCCAGCAGCTTATCGGGGGACGAGCAGTACTTC. The whole variable domain, filled in from reference TRBV7-8 and TRBJ2-7, reads GAGVSQSPRYKVAKRGQDVALRCDPISGHVSLFWYQQALGQGPEFLTYFQNEAQLDKSGLPSDRFFAERPEGSVSTLKIQRTQQEDSAVYLCASSLSGDEQYFGPGTRLTVT.

V usage is TRBV6-4 and J usage is TRBJ1-4; unclear D gene. The CDR3 runs to 15 residues. Trimming shortened V by 7 bases and J by 7 bases, and 19 bases separated the two germline ends. The V gene's germline CDR1 is MRHNA and CDR2 SNTAGT. As DNA, the CDR3 is TGTGCCAGCAAGCAACACGACAATGGTGGTGAAAAACTGTTTTTT. Translated: CASKQHDNGGEKLFF.

The chain links TRBV12-3 or TRBV12-4 to TRBJ1-1; D gene uncertain. The CDR3 spans 13 residues. Trimming stripped 6 bases from V and 0 bases from J, with 8 bases between. CDR3 protein: CASSRGVNTEAFF. Here the CDR3 DNA reads TGTGCCAGCAGCCGAGGAGTGAACACTGAAGCTTTCTTT.

This clone was counted once. This chain links TRBV6-5 with TRBJ2-5; 11 bases are shared with TRBD2. Germline CDR1 reads MNHEY; CDR2 reads SVGAGI. Trimming removed 1 base from V and 5 bases from J; junction bases left unmatched: 3. The CDR3 runs 15 residues. CDR3 DNA: TGTGCCAGCAGTTACTATAGCGGGGGGGCGGAGACCCAGTACTTC. Encoded protein: CASSYYSGGAETQYF.

The chain carries TRBV7-2 and TRBJ1-1; unclear D gene. CDR3 length equals 14 residues. Between the trimmed V and J ends, which lost 7 bases and 8 bases, there was a span of 20 bases. Germline V CDR1 and CDR2: SGHTA, FQGNSA. Here the CDR3 reads CASTRSPGVGEAFF. Written as DNA, the CDR3 is TGTGCCAGCACCCGATCACCCGGGGTTGGAGAAGCTTTCTTT.

The chain has TRBV19 and TRBJ1-4; weak D call: TRBD1 (5 bases). There are 15 residues in the CDR3. Trimming pared 6 bases from V and 8 bases from J, leaving 19 bases between. The germline gives CDR1 LNHDA, CDR2 SQIVND (reference sequence). CDR3 nucleotide sequence: TGTGCCAGTAGCCGCTTTGGTGCCCCAGGGGAAAAACTGTTTTTT. It translates to CASSRFGAPGEKLFF.

The chain is built from TRBV5-1 and TRBJ2-5, with 9 bases matching TRBD2. Germline V gene lookup returns CDR1 SGHRS and CDR2 YFSETQ. This CDR3 comprises 13 residues. Trimming cost V 7 bases and J 3 bases; bases outside gene matches: 4. The chain's CDR3 is CASRLAGEETQYF. Here the CDR3 DNA reads TGCGCCAGCCGATTAGCGGGGGAAGAGACCCAGTACTTC.

This chain connects TRBV2 to TRBJ2-3; D is uncertain. The CDR3 runs 13 residues. V lost 7 bases and J 0 bases, leaving 8 bases between the germline ends. The germline CDR1 and CDR2 sequences are SNHLY and FYNNEI. In DNA, the CDR3 is TGTGCCAGCATAAGAGGTAGCACAGATACGCAGTATTTT. It is translated as CASIRGSTDTQYF.

The chain combines TRBV3-1 (or the pseudogene TRBV3-2) with TRBJ2-1; 9 bases align to TRBD2. The CDR3 is 15 residues long. Losses at the gene ends were 5 bases for V and 1 base for J; bases not matched to a gene: 3. Germline lookup yields CDR1 LGHDT and CDR2 YNNKEL (reference sequence). CDR3 nucleotides: TGTGCCAGCAGCTATAGCGGGGGTTCCTACAATGAGCAGTTCTTC. This codes for CASSYSGGSYNEQFF.

This chain joins TRBV5-1 and TRBJ1-5; D is undetermined. Trimming cost V 0 bases and J 9 bases, with 10 bases left between them. The CDR3 is 13 residues long. Germline-derived CDR1 and CDR2 are SGHRS and YFSETQ. In nucleotides, the CDR3 is TGCGCCAGCAGCTTGGACGGGGTCAGGCCCCAGCATTTT. Protein: CASSLDGVRPQHF.

This clone was seen a single time. The CDR3 protein is CASSRDRILVYGYTF. The DNA of the CDR3 is TGTGCCAGCAGTCGAGACAGGATCCTCGTCTATGGCTACACCTTC. The chain combines TRBV6-5 with TRBJ1-2, with D tentatively TRBD1 (6 bases). The V and J ends lost 5 bases and 4 bases respectively, with 17 bases between them. CDR3 length equals 15 residues. Germline V gene lookup returns CDR1 MNHEY and CDR2 SVGAGI.

This clone was seen a single time. The chain uses TRBV25-1 and TRBJ2-3, with D unresolved. The CDR3 covers 14 residues. With 3 bases removed from V and 0 bases from J, the gap between germline ends came to 7 bases. Per the germline V gene, CDR1 is MGHDK and CDR2 is SYGVNS. The CDR3 DNA sequence: TGTGCCAGCAGTGAGTATACTAGCACAGATACGCAGTATTTT. Translation gives CASSEYTSTDTQYF.

The rearrangement joins TRBV6-2 or TRBV6-3 to TRBJ1-2; possible D gene TRBD1, 6 bases. The germline V gene has CDR1 MNHEY and CDR2 SVGEGT. The V end was cut by 5 bases, the J end by 4 bases, with 11 bases between. CDR3 length: 13 residues. Here the CDR3 reads CASSRGTLYGYTF. As DNA, the CDR3 is TGTGCCAGCAGTAGGGGGACGCTCTATGGCTACACCTTC.

This chain connects TRBV27 to TRBJ1-2, with TRBD1 matching over 8 bases. V was pared by 6 bases and J by 2 bases, with 8 bases of the junction left unmatched. This CDR3 contains 15 residues. Germline assignment: CDR1 MNHEY and CDR2 SMNVEV (reference sequence). The DNA for the CDR3 is TGTGCCAGCAGCCCCGGACAGGGCACGAACTATGGCTACACCTTC. This codes for CASSPGQGTNYGYTF.

CDR3 coding DNA: TGTGCCAGCAGGGGACAAACAGGGCGACACACCGGGGAGCTGTTTTTT. Its translation: CASRGQTGRHTGELFF. The V call is TRBV2, the J call TRBJ2-2, with D perhaps matching TRBD1 (6 bases). Trimming removed 6 bases from V and 3 bases from J, with 17 bases in between. Germline CDR1 SNHLY, CDR2 FYNNEI. This CDR3 region has 16 residues.

The chain combines TRBV7-9 with TRBJ2-3; the match to TRBD1 covers 7 bases. Looked up from germline, CDR1 is SEHNR and CDR2 is FQNEAQ (reference sequence). V shed 4 bases and J 1 base; nucleotides not matched to a gene: 5. The CDR3 has 15 amino acids. CDR3 in amino acids: CASSSDRVGTDTQYF. CDR3 bases: TGTGCCAGCAGCTCCGACAGGGTGGGCACAGATACGCAGTATTTT.